This T cell receptor (beta chain) originates from a study of cytomegalovirus exposure and HLA in healthy donors. Regarding the study as a whole: TCR beta chain V- and J-gene trimming was linked, in a later analysis, to a missense variant in DCLRE1C. It was reportedly the case that the classifier diagnosed cytomegalovirus status with high specificity and sensitivity. Judged likely to be a sequencing artifact was a cluster of highly shared sequence variants. Most CMV-associated TCR beta chains were later found to appear HLA-restricted.

The PCR was carried out with 60 Vbeta primers and 13 Jbeta primers. Libraries were prepared by immunoSEQ multiplex PCR; TCRdb keeps only in-frame clonotypes and omits some of them. This table holds around 280,000 clones, 70% to 90% found once. Trimming cost V 2 bases and J 6 bases; bases outside gene matches: 5. The CDR3 loop spans 15 amino acids. CDR1 and CDR2 from the germline V gene are SGHRS and YFSETQ. Turning to this clone: Its antigen is unknown.

What was sequenced was PBMCs. The chain carries TRBV5-1 and TRBJ2-1; 10 positions agree with TRBD2. This clonotype originated in a woman under 30 in good health and CMV-seronegative. This chain's CDR3 is CASSLERGGLNEQFF. CDR3 DNA sequence: TGCGCCAGCAGCTTAGAGCGGGGGGGACTCAATGAGCAGTTCTTC.